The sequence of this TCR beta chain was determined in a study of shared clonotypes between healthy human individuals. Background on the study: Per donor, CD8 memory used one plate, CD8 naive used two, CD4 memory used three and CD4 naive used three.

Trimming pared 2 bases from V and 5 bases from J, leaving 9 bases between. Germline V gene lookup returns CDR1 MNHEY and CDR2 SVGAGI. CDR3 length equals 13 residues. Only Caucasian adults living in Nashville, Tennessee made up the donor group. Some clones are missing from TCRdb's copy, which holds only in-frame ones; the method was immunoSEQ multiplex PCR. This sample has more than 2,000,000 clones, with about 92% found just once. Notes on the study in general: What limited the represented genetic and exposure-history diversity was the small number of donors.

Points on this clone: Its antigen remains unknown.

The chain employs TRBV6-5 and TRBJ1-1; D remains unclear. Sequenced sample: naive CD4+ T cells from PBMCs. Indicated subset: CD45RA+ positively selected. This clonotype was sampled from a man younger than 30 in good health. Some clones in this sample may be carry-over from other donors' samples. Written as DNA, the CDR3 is TGTGCCAGCAGTTACGGCCCGGGGACTGAAGCTTTCTTT. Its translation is CASSYGPGTEAFF.